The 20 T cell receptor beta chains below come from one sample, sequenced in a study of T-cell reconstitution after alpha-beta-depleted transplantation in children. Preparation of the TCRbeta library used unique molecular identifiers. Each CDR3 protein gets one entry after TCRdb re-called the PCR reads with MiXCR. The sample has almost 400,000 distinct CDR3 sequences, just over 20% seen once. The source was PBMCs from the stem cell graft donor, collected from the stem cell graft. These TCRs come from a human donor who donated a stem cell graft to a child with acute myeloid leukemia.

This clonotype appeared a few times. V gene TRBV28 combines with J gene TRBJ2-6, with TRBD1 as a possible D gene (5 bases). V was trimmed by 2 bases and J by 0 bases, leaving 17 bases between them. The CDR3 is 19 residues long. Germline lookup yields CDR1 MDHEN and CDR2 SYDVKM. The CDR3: CASSLHQGGKYSGANVLTF. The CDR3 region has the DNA TGTGCCAGCAGTTTACACCAGGGCGGCAAATACTCTGGGGCCAACGTCCTGACTTTC.

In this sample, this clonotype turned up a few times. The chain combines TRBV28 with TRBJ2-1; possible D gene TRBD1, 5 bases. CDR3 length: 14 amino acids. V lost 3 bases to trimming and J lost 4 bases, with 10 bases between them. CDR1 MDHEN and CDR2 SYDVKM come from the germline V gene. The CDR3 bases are TGTGCCAGCAGTTTTGACAGCCATTACAATGAGCAGTTCTTC. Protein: CASSFDSHYNEQFF.

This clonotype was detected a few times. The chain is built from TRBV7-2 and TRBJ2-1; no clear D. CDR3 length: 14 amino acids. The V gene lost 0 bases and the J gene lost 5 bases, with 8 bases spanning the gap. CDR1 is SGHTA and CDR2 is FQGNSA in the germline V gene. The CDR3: CASSLAWEDNEQFF. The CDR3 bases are TGTGCCAGCAGCTTAGCATGGGAAGACAATGAGCAGTTCTTC.

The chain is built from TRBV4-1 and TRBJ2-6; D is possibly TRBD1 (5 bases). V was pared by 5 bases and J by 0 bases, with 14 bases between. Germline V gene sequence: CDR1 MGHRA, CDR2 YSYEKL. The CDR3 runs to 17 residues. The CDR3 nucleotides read TGCGCCAGCAGCATAGTGCAGGGAATCTCTGGGGCCAACGTCCTGACTTTC. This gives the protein CASSIVQGISGANVLTF.

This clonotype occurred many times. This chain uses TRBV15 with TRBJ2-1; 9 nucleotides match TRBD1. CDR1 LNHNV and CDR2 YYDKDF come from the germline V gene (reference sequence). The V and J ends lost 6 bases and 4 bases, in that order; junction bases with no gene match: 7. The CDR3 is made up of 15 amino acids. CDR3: CATRDRGSLYNEQFF. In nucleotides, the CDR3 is TGTGCCACCAGGGACAGGGGATCCCTATACAATGAGCAGTTCTTC.

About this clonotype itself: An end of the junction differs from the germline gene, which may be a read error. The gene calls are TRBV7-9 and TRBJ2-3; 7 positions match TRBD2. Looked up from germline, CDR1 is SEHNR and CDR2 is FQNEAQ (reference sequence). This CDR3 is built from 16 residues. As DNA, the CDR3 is TGTGCCAGCAGCGTAGCTAGCGGAGGGAACACAGATACGCAGTATTTT. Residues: CASSVASGGNTDTQYF.

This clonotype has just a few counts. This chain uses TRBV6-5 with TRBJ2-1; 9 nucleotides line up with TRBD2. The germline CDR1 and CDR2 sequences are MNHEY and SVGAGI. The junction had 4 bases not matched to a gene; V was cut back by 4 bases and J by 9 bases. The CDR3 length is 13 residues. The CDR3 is CASSSSGTAEQFF. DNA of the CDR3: TGTGCCAGCAGTTCTAGCGGGACCGCTGAGCAGTTCTTC.

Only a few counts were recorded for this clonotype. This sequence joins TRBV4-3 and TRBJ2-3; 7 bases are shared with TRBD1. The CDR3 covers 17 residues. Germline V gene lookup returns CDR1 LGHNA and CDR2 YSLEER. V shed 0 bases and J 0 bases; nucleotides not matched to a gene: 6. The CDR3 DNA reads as TGCGCCAGCAGCCAAGACCTGGGACAGCTTAGCACAGATACGCAGTATTTT. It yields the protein CASSQDLGQLSTDTQYF.

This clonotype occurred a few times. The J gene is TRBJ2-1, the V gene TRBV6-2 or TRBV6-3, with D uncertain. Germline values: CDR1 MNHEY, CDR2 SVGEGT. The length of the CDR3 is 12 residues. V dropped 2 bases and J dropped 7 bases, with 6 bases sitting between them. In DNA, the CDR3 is TGTGCCAGCAGTTACGTCGGGAATGAGCAGTTCTTC. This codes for CASSYVGNEQFF.

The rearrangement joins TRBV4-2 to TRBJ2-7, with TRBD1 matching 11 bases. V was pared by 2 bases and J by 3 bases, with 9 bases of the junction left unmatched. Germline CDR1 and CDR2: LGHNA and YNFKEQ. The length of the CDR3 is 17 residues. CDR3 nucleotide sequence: TGTGCCAGCAGCCAACATACCGGGACAGGGGGGATCTACGAGCAGTACTTC. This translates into CASSQHTGTGGIYEQYF.

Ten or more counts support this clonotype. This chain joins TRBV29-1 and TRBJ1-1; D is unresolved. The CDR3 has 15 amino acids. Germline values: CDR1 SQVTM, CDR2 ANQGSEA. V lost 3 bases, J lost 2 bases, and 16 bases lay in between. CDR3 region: CSVDPGIVGNTEAFF. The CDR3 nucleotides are TGCAGCGTTGACCCCGGGATAGTAGGAAACACTGAAGCTTTCTTT.

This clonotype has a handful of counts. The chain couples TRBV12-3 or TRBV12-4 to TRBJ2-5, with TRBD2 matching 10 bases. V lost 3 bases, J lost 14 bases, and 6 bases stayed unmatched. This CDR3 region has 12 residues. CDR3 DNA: TGTGCCAGCAGTTTGAGACTAGCGGGTCGCTACTTC. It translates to CASSLRLAGRYF.

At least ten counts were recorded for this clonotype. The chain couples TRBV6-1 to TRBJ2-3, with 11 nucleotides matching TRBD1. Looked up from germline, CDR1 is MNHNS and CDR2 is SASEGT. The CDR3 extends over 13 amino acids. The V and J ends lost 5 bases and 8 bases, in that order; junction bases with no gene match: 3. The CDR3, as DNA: TGTGCCAGCAGTCGGGGACAGGGGGGTACGCAGTATTTT. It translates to CASSRGQGGTQYF.

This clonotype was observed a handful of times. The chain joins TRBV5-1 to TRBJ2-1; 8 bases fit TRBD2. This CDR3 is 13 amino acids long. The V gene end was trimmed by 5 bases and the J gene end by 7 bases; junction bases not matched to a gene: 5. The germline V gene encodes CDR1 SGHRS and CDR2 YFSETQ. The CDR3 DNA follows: TGCGCCAGCAGATCCGGGACTAGTAATGAGCAGTTCTTC. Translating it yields CASRSGTSNEQFF.

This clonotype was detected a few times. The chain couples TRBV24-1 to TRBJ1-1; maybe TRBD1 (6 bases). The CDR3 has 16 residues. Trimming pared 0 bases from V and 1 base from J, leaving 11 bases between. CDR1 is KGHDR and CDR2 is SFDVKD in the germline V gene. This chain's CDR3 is CATSDLADSRNTEAFF. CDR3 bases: TGTGCCACCAGTGATTTGGCGGACAGCAGGAACACTGAAGCTTTCTTT.

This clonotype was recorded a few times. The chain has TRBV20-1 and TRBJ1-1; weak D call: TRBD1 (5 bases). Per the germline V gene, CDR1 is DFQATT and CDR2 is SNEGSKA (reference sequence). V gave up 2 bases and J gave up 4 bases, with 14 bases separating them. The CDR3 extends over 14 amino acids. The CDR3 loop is CSARNEGRVTEAFF. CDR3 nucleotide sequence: TGCAGTGCTAGAAACGAGGGGAGGGTCACTGAAGCTTTCTTT.

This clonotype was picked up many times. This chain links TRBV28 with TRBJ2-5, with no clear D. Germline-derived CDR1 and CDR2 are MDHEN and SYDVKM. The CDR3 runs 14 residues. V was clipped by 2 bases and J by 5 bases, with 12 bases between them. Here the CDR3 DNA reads TGTGCCAGCAGTTTACAGGTTTTTGGCGAGACCCAGTACTTC. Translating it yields CASSLQVFGETQYF.

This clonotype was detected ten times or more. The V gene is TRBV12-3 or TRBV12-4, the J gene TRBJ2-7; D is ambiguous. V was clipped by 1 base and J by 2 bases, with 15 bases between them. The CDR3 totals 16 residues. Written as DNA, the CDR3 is TGTGCCAGCAGTTTAGGGGCTGGCGGTAAAGCCTACGAGCAGTACTTC. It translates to CASSLGAGGKAYEQYF.

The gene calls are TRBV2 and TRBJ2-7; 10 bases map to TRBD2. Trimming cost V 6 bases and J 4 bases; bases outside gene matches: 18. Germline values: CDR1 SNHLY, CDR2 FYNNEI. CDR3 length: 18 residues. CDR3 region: CASSQPLTSGKPTYEQYF. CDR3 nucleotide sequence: TGTGCCAGCAGCCAGCCTCTTACTAGCGGGAAGCCCACATACGAGCAGTACTTC.

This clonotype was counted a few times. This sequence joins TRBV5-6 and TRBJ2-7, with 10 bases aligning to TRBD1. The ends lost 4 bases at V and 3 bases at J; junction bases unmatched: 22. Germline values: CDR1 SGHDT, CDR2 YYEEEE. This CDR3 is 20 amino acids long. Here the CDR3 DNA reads TGTGCCAGCAGCATCTTACTCACGGGACAGGGGAGACCCTCCTACTACGAGCAGTACTTC. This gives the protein CASSILLTGQGRPSYYEQYF. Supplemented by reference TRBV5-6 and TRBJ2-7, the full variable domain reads DAGVTQSPTHLIKTRGQQVTLRCSPKSGHDTVSWYQQALGQGPQFIFQYYEEEERQRGNFPDRFSGHQFPNYSSELNVNALLLGDSALYLCASSILLTGQGRPSYYEQYFGPGTRLTVT.